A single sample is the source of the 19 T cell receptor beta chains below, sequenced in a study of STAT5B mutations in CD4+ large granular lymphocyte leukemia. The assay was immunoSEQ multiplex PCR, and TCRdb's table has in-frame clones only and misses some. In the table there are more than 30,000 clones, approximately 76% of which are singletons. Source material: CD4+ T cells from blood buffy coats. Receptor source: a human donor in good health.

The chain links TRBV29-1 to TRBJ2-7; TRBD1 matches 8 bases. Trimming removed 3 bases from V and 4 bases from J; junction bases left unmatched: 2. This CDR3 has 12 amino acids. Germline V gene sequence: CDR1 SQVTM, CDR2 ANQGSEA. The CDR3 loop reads CSVETGDYEQYF. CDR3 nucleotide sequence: TGCAGCGTTGAGACAGGGGATTACGAGCAGTACTTC.

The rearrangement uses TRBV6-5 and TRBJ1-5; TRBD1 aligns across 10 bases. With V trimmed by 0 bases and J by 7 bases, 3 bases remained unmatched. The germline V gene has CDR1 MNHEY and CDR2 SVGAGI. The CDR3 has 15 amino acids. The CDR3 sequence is CASSYSGTGDQPQHF. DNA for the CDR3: TGTGCCAGCAGTTACTCTGGGACAGGGGACCAGCCCCAGCATTTT.

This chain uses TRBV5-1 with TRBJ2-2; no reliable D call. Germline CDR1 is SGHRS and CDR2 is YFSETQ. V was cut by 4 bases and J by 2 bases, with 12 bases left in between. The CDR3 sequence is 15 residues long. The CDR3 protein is CASSRRGRNTGELFF. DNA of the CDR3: TGCGCCAGCAGCCGCCGAGGCCGAAACACCGGGGAGCTGTTTTTT.

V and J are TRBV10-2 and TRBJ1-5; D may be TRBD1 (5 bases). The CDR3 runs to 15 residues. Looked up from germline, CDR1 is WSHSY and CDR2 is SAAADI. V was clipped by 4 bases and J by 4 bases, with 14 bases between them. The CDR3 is CASSGGPRRNQPQHF. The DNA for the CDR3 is TGCGCCAGCAGTGGGGGCCCTAGGCGAAATCAGCCCCAGCATTTT.

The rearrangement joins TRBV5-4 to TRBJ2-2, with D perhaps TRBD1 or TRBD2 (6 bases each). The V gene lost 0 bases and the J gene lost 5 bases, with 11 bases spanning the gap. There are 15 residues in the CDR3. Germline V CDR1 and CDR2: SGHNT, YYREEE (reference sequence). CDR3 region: CASSLGGAGTGELFF. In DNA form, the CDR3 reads TGTGCCAGCAGCTTGGGGGGGGCAGGGACCGGGGAGCTGTTTTTT.

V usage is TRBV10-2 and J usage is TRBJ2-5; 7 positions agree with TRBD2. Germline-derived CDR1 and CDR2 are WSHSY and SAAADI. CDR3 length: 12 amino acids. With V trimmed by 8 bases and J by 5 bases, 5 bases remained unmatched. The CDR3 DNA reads TGCGCCAGCTCGGGGGGAGGCGAGACCCAGTACTTC. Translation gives CASSGGGETQYF.

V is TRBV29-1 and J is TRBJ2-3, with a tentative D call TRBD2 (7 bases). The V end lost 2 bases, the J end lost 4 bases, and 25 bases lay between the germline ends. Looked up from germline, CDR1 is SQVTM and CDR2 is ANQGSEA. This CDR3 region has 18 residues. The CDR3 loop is CSVERARGAGTVADTQYF. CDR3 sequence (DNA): TGCAGCGTTGAACGCGCCCGGGGGGCAGGGACCGTCGCAGATACGCAGTATTTT.

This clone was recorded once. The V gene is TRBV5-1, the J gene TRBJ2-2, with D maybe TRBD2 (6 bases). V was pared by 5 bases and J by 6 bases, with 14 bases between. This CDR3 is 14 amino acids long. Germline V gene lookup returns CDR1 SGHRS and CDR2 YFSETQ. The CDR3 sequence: CASRSDIAAGELFF. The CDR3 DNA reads TGCGCCAGCAGGTCAGACATAGCGGCCGGGGAGCTGTTTTTT.

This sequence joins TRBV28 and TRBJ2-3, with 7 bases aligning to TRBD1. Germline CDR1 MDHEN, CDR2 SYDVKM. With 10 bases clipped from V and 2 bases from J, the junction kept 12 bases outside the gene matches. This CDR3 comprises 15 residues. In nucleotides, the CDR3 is TGTGCCACCACACCACCGGGACAGATCACAGATACGCAGTATTTT. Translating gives CATTPPGQITDTQYF.

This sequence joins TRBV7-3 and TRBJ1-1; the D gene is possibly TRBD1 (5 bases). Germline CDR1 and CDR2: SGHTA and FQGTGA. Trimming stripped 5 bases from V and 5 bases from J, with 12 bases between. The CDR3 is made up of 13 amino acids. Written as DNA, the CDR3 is TGTGCCAGCAGCGGTTGGGAGGGGACTGAAGCTTTCTTT. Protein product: CASSGWEGTEAFF.

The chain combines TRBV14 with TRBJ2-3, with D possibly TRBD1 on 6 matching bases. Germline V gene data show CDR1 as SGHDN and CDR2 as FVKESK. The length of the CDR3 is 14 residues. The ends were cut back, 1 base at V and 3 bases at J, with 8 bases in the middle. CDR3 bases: TGTGCCAGCAGCCAAGTACAGGGAACAGATACGCAGTATTTT. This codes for CASSQVQGTDTQYF.

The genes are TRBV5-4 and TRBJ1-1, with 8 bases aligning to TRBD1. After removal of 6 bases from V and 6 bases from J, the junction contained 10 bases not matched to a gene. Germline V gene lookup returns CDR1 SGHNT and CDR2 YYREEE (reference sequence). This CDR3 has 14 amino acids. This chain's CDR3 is CASTYPTGAAEAFF. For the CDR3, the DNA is TGTGCCAGCACATATCCGACAGGGGCGGCTGAAGCTTTCTTT.

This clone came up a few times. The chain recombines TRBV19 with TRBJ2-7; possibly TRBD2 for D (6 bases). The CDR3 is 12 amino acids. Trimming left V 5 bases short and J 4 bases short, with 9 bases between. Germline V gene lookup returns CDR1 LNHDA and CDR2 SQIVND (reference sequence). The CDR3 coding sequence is TGTGCCAGTAGTGCGGGGCCTTACGAGCAGTACTTC. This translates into CASSAGPYEQYF.

The CDR3 region has the DNA TGTGCCAGCAGCGTACTAGTTTATAATTCACCCCTCCACTTT. Translated: CASSVLVYNSPLHF. The gene calls are TRBV9 and TRBJ1-6; D remains ambiguous. The CDR3 consists of 14 residues. The V and J ends lost 1 base and 4 bases respectively, with 6 bases between them. Germline lookup yields CDR1 SGDLS and CDR2 YYNGEE.

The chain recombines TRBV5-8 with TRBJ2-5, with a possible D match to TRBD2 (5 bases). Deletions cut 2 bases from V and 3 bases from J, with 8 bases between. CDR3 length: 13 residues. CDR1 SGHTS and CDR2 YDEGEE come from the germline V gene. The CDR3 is CASSFRGEETQYF. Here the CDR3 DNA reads TGTGCCAGCAGCTTCCGGGGAGAAGAGACCCAGTACTTC.

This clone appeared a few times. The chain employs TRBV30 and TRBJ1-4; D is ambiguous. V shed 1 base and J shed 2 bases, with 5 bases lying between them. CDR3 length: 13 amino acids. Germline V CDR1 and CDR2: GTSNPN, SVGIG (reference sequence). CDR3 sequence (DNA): TGTGCCTGGAGTGCGGGTACTAATGAAAAACTGTTTTTT. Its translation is CAWSAGTNEKLFF.

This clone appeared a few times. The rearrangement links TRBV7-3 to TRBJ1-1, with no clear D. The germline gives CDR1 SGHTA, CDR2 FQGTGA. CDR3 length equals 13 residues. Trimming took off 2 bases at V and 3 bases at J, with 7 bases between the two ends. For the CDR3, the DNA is TGTGCCAGCAGCTTATTACCGGACACTGAAGCTTTCTTT. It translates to CASSLLPDTEAFF. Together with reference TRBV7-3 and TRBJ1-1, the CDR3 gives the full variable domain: GAGVSQTPSNKVTEKGKYVELRCDPISGHTALYWYRQSLGQGPEFLIYFQGTGAADDSGLPNDRFFAVRPEGSVSTLKIQRTERGDSAVYLCASSLLPDTEAFFGQGTRLTVV.

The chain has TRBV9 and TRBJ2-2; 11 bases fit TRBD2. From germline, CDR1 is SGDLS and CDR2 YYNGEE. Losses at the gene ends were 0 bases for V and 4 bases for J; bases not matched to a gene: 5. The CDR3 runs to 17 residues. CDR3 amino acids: CASSVGLAGGATGELFF. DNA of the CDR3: TGTGCCAGCAGCGTAGGGCTAGCGGGGGGCGCCACCGGGGAGCTGTTTTTT.

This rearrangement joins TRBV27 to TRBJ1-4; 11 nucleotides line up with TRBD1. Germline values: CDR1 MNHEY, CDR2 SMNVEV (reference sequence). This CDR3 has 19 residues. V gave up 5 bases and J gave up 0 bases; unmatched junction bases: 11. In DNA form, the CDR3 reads TGTGCCAGCAGTCCGACGGGACAGGGGGTATTTTCAACTAATGAAAAACTGTTTTTT. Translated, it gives CASSPTGQGVFSTNEKLFF. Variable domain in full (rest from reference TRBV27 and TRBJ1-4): EAQVTQNPRYLITVTGKKLTVTCSQNMNHEYMSWYRQDPGLGLRQIYYSMNVEVTDKGDVPEGYKVSRKEKRNFPLILESPSPNQTSLYFCASSPTGQGVFSTNEKLFFGSGTQLSVL.